The entry below describes one T cell receptor beta chain. The antigen remains undetermined. The sample originates from a study of CXCR3-negative and CXCR3-positive naive CD8 T cells. In the study overall: Some 150 million TRB reads in total, about 1.5 +/- 0.3 million per library.

Germline CDR1 KGHSH, CDR2 LQKENI. The CDR3 runs to 16 residues. Libraries of TRB cDNA were made by 5' RACE and carried UMIs. Reprocessing the 5' RACE reads, TCRdb reports a single entry for every CDR3 protein and omits DNA. This table holds under 60,000 distinct CDR3 sequences. Study outcomes and limitations: Cryopreserved PBMCs had partly decreased CXCR3 expression; fresh PBMCs were used in most assays. Memory CD8+ cells showed much lower diversity, while both naive subsets were comparably high. The study found that naive CXCR3-negative and CXCR3-positive cells shared TRBV-TRBJ usage, while memory cells differed. Hydrophobicity was higher for TRB CDR3s found in CXCR3-positive naive cells than in CXCR3-negative naive cells.

Sequencing was carried out using naive CXCR3+ CD8+ T cells from blood. The subset was: CD45RO-CCR7+CD27+CD95- naive CD8+ T cells expressing CXCR3 (TNR3+). The chain combines TRBV18 with TRBJ2-3; TCRdb reports TRBD1, a call that lacks DNA to check it against. The clonotype originates from a human donor in good health. Some clones in this sample may be carry-over from other donors' samples. CDR3 amino acids: CASSPPGQVLTDTQYF. Looking up the rest from reference TRBV18 and TRBJ2-3 gives the full variable domain: NAGVMQNPRHLVRRRGQEARLRCSPMKGHSHVYWYRQLPEEGLKFMVYLQKENIIDESGMPKERFSAEFPKEGPSILRIQQVVRGDSAAYFCASSPPGQVLTDTQYFGPGTRLTVL.